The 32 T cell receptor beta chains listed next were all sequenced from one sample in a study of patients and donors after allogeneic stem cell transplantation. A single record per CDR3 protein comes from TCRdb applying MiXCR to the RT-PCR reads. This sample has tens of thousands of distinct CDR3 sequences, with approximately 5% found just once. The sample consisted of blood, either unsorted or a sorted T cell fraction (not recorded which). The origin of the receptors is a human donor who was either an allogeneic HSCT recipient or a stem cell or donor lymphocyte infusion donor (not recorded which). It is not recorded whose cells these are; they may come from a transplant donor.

CDR3 sequence reads: CASNRMGGQGGAGELFF. The CDR3 coding sequence is TGTGCCAGCAACAGAATGGGCGGACAGGGGGGAGCCGGGGAGCTGTTTTTT. The rearrangement joins TRBV2 to TRBJ2-2, with TRBD1 identical over 10 bases. From germline, CDR1 is SNHLY and CDR2 FYNNEI. Trimming took 7 bases from V and 6 from J; bases not matched to a gene: 14. The CDR3 is made up of 17 amino acids.

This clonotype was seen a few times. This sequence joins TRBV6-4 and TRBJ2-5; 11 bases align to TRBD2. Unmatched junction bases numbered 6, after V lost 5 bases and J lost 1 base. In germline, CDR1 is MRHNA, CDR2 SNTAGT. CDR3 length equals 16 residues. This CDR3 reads CASSQTGTSGQETQYF. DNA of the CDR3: TGTGCCAGCAGTCAGACCGGGACTAGCGGCCAAGAGACCCAGTACTTC.

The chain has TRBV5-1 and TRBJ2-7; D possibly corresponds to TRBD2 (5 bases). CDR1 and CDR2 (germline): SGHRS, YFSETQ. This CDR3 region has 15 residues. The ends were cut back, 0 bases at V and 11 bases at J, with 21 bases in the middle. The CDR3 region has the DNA TGCGCCAGCAGCTTGGCCCAAAATCGGAGGATTGGAAAGTACTTC. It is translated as CASSLAQNRRIGKYF.

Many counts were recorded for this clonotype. CDR3 bases: TGTGCCAGCAGTGAACTCCATTATGGCTACACCTTC. Its protein product is CASSELHYGYTF. This chain links TRBV2 with TRBJ1-2; no clear D. Per the germline V gene, CDR1 is SNHLY and CDR2 is FYNNEI. The CDR3 is 12 residues long. With 2 bases removed from V and 5 bases from J, the gap between germline ends came to 6 bases.

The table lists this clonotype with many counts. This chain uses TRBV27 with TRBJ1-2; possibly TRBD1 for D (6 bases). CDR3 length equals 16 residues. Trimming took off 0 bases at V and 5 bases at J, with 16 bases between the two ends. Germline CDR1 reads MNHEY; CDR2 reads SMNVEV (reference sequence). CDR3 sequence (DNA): TGTGCCAGCAGTTTATCGCGGGGAGGGGGAACTTATGGCTACACCTTC. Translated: CASSLSRGGGTYGYTF.

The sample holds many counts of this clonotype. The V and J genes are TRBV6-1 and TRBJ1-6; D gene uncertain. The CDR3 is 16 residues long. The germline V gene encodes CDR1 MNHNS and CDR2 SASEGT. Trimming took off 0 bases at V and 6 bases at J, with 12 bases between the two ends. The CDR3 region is CASSEADGRVNSPLHF. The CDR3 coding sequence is TGTGCCAGCAGTGAAGCGGACGGCCGCGTTAATTCACCCCTCCACTTT.

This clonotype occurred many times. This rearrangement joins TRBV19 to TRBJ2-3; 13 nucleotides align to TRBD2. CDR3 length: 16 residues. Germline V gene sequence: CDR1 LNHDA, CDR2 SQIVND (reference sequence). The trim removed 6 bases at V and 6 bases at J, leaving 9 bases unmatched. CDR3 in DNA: TGTGCCAGTAGCGGAAGGACTAGCGGGAGTCTGGATACGCAGTATTTT. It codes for CASSGRTSGSLDTQYF. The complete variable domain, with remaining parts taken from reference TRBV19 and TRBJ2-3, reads DGGITQSPKYLFRKEGQNVTLSCEQNLNHDAMYWYRQDPGQGLRLIYYSQIVNDFQKGDIAEGYSVSREKKESFPLTVTSAQKNPTAFYLCASSGRTSGSLDTQYFGPGTRLTVL.

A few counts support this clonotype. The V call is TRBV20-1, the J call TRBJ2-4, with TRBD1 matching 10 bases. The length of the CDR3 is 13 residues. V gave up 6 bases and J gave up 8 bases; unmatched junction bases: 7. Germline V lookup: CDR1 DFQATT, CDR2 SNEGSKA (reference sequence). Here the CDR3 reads CSAPKDRGDIQYF. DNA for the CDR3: TGCAGTGCCCCAAAGGACAGGGGGGACATTCAGTACTTC.

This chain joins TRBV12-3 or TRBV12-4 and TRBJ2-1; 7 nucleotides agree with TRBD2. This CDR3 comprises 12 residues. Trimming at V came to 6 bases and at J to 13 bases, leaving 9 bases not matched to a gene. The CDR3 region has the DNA TGTGCCAGCAGCGCAGCGGGATTAAGACAGTTCTTC. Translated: CASSAAGLRQFF.

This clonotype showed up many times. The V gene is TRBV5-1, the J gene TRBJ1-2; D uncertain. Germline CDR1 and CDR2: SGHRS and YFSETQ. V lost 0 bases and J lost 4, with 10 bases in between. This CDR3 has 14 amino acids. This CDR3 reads CASSLEGQSYGYTF. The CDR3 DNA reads TGCGCCAGCAGCTTGGAAGGGCAGTCCTATGGCTACACCTTC.

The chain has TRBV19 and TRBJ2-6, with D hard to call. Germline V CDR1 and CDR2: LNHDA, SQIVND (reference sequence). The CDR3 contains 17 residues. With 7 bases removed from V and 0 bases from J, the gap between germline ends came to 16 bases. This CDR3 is CASIRGFGRSGANVLTF. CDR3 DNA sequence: TGTGCCAGTATCAGAGGATTCGGGCGCTCTGGGGCCAACGTCCTGACTTTC.

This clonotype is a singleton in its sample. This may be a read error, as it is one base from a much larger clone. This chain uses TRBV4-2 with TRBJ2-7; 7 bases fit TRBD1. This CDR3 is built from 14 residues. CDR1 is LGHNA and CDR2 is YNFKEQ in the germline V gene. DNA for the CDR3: TGTGCCAGCAGCCAAGGACAGGGAAGCTACAAGCAGTACTTC. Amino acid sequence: CASSQGQGSYKQYF.

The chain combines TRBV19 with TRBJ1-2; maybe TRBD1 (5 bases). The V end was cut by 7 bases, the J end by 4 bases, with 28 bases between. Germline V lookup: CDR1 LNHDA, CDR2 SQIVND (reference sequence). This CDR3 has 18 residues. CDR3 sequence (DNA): TGTGCCAGTAACATTAATCCTGGGAGGCGGACAAACCTCTATGGCTACACCTTC. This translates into CASNINPGRRTNLYGYTF.

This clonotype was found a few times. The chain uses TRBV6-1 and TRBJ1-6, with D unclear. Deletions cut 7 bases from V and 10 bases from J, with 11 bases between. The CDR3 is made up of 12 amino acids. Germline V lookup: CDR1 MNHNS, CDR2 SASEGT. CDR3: CASTASGSPLHF. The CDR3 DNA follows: TGTGCCAGCACCGCTTCGGGATCACCCCTCCACTTT.

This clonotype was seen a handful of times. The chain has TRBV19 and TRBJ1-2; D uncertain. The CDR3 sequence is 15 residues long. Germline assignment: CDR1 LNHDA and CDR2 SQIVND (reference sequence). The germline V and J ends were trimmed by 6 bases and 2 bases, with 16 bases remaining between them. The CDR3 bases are TGTGCCAGTAGGAACCGCCGGGAAGGGAACTATGGCTACACCTTC. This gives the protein CASRNRREGNYGYTF.

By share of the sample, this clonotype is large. CDR3 region: CSVEVLGGYGYTF. CDR3 bases: TGCAGCGTTGAGGTGTTGGGGGGCTATGGCTACACCTTC. The chain carries TRBV29-1 and TRBJ1-2; TRBD1 might be the D (5 bases). V lost 3 bases and J lost 4, with 12 bases in between. CDR3 length equals 13 residues. Germline CDR1 is SQVTM and CDR2 is ANQGSEA.

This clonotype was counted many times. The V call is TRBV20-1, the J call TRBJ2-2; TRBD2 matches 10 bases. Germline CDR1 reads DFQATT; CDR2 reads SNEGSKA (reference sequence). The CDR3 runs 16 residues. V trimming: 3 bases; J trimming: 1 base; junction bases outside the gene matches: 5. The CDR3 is CSASPRLAGNTGELFF. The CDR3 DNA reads TGCAGTGCTAGTCCCAGACTAGCGGGGAACACCGGGGAGCTGTTTTTT.

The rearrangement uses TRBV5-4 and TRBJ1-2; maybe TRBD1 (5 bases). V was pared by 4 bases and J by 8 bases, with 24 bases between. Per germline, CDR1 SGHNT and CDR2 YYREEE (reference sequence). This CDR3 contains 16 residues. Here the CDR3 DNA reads TGTGCCAGCAGCGTAGTAGGGACCCTCGGAGGATTAGGCTACACCTTC. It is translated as CASSVVGTLGGLGYTF.

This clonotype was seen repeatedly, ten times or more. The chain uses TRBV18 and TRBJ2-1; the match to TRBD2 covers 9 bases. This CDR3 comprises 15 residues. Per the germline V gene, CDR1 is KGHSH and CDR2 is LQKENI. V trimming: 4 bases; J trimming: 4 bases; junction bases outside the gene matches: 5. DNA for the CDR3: TGTGCCAGCTCACTGCTAGCGGGACGATACAATGAGCAGTTCTTC. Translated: CASSLLAGRYNEQFF.

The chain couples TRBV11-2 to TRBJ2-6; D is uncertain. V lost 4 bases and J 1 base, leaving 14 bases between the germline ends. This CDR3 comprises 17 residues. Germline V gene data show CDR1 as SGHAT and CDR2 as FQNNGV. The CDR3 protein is CASSSPRLRSGANVLTF. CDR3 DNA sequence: TGTGCCAGCAGCTCCCCCAGACTTAGGTCTGGGGCCAACGTCCTGACTTTC. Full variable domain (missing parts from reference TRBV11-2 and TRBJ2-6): EAGVAQSPRYKIIEKRQSVAFWCNPISGHATLYWYQQILGQGPKLLIQFQNNGVVDDSQLPKDRFSAERLKGVDSTLKIQPAKLEDSAVYLCASSSPRLRSGANVLTFGAGSRLTVL.

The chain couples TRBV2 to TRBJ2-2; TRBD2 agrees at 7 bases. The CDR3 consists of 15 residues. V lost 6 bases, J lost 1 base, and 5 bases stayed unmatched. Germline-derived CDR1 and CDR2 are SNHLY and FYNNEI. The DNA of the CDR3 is TGTGCCAGCAGCATAGCGGGCCTGAACACCGGGGAGCTGTTTTTT. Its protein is CASSIAGLNTGELFF.

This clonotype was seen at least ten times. As DNA, the CDR3 is TGTGCCAGTAGTCGACAGGACATTCGCACAGATACGCAGTATTTT. Protein product: CASSRQDIRTDTQYF. This chain joins TRBV19 and TRBJ2-3; D is perhaps TRBD1 (6 bases). In germline, CDR1 is LNHDA, CDR2 SQIVND (reference sequence). The V gene lost 5 bases and the J gene lost 1 base, with 13 bases spanning the gap. CDR3 length equals 15 residues.

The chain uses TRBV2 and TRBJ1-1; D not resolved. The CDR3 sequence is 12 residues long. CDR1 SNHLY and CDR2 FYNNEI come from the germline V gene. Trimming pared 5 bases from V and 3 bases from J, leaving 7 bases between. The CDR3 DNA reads TGTGCCAGCAGTAGACAAGACACTGAAGCTTTCTTT. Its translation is CASSRQDTEAFF.

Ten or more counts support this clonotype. Here the CDR3 DNA reads TGTGCCACCAGCAGAGATCCCATAGGCACCGGGGAGCTGTTTTTT. It specifies CATSRDPIGTGELFF. The chain links TRBV15 to TRBJ2-2; D not certain. CDR3 length equals 15 residues. Germline CDR1 is LNHNV and CDR2 is YYDKDF (reference sequence). The germline V and J ends were trimmed by 0 bases and 4 bases, with 9 bases remaining between them.

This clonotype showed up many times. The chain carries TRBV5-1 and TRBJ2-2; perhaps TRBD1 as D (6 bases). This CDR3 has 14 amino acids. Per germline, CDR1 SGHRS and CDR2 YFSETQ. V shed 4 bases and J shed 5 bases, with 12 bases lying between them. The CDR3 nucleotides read TGCGCCAGCAGCGAAACGCAGGGGACCGGGGAGCTGTTTTTT. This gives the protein CASSETQGTGELFF.

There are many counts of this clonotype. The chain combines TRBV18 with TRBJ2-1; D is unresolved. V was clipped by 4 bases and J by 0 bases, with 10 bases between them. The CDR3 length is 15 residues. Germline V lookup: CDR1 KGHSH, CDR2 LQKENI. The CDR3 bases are TGTGCCAGCTCACTTTACAGTGTCTCCTACAATGAGCAGTTCTTC. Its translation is CASSLYSVSYNEQFF.

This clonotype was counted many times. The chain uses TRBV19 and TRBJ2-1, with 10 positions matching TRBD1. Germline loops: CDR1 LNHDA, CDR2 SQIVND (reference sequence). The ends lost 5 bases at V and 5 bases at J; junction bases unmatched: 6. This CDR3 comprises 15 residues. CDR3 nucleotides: TGTGCCAGTAGTCGTTCCGGGACAGGGGACAATGAGCAGTTCTTC. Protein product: CASSRSGTGDNEQFF.

CDR3 nucleotides: TGTGCCAGCAGATATGACAGGGGGCAGTTCTTC. It translates to CASRYDRGQFF. The rearrangement joins TRBV5-8 to TRBJ2-1, with 8 bases identical to TRBD1. V lost 5 bases, J lost 12 bases, and 4 bases stayed unmatched. The germline V gene has CDR1 SGHTS and CDR2 YDEGEE. The CDR3 length is 11 residues.

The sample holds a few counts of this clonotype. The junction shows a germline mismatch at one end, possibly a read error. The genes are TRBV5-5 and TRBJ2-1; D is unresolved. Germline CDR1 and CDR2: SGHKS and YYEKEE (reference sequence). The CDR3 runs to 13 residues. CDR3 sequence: CASSLEMWNERFF. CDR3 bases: TGTGCCAGCAGCTTGGAAATGTGGAATGAGCGGTTCTTC.

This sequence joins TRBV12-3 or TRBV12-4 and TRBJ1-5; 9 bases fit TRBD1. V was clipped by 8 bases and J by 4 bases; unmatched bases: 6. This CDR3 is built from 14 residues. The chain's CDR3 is CASATGTGNQPQHF. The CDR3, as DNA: TGTGCCAGCGCAACCGGGACAGGGAATCAGCCCCAGCATTTT.

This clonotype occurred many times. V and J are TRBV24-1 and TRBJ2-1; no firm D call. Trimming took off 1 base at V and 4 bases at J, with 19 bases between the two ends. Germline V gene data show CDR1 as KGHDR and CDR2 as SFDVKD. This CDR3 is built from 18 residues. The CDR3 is CATSDLSVRQSDYNEQFF. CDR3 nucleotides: TGTGCCACCAGTGATTTATCGGTCCGGCAGAGCGATTACAATGAGCAGTTCTTC.

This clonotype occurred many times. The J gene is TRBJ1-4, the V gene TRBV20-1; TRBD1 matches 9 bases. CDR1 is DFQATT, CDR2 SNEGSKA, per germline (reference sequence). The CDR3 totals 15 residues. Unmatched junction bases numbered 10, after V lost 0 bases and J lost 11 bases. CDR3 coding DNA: TGCAGTGCTAGAGATCCTGGGACAGGGATAAGGAAACTGTTTTTT. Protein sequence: CSARDPGTGIRKLFF.